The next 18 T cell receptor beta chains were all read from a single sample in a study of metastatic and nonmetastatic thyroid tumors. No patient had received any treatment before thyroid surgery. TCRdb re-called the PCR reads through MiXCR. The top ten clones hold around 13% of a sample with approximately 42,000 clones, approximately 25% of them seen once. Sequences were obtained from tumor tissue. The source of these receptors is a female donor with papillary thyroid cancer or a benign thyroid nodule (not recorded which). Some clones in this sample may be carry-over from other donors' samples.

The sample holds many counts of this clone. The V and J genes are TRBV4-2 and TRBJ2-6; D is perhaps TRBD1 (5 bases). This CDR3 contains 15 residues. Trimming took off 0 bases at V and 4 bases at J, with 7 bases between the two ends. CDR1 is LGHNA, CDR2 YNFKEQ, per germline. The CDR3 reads CASSQDGAGANVLTF. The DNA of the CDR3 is TGTGCCAGCAGCCAAGATGGGGCCGGGGCCAACGTCCTGACTTTC.

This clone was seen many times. CDR3 amino acids: CASSATGATNEKLFF. In DNA form, the CDR3 reads TGTGCCAGCAGCGCCACAGGTGCAACTAATGAAAAACTGTTTTTT. The V and J genes are TRBV9 and TRBJ1-4, with D tentatively TRBD1 (5 bases). Trimming pared 3 bases from V and 0 bases from J, leaving 9 bases between. The germline gives CDR1 SGDLS, CDR2 YYNGEE. This CDR3 has 15 amino acids.

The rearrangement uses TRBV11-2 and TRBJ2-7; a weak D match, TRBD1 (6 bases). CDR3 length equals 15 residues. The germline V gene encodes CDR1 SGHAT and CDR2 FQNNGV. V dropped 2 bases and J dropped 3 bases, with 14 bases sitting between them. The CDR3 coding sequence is TGTGCCAGCAGCTTAAGCCCCGGGACAATCTACGAGCAGTACTTC. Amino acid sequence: CASSLSPGTIYEQYF.

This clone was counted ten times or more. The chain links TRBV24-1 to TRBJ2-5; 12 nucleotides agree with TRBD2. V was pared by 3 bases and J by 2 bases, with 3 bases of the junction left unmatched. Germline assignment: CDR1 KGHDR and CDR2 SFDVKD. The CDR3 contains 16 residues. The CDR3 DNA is TGTGCCACCAGTGATAGACTAGCGGGAGATCAAGAGACCCAGTACTTC. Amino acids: CATSDRLAGDQETQYF.

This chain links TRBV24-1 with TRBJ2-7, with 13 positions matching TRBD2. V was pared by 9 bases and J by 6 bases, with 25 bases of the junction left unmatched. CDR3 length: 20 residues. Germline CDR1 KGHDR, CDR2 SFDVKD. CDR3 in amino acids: CATEGRDNRGDGTSGVEQYF. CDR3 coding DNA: TGTGCCACCGAGGGGCGCGACAATCGCGGGGACGGGACTAGCGGGGTCGAGCAGTACTTC.

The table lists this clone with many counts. The CDR3 loop is CAWSVREHTEAFF. CDR3 in DNA: TGTGCCTGGAGTGTAAGGGAACACACTGAAGCTTTCTTT. This rearrangement joins TRBV30 to TRBJ1-1; D ambiguous. Trimming pared 0 bases from V and 3 bases from J, leaving 8 bases between. CDR1 is GTSNPN, CDR2 SVGIG, per germline (reference sequence). There are 13 residues in the CDR3. Using reference TRBV30 and TRBJ1-1 for the parts outside the CDR3, the full variable domain is SQTIHQWPATLVQPVGSPLSLECTVEGTSNPNLYWYRQAAGRGLQLLFYSVGIGQISSEVPQNLSASRPQDRQFILSSKKLLLSDSGFYLCAWSVREHTEAFFGQGTRLTVV.

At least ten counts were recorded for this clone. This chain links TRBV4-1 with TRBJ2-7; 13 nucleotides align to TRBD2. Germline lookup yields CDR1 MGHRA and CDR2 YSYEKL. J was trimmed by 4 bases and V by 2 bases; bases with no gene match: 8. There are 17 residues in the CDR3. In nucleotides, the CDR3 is TGCGCCAGCAGCCAAACAACTAGCGGGAGGGTTGGGTACGAGCAGTACTTC. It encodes CASSQTTSGRVGYEQYF.

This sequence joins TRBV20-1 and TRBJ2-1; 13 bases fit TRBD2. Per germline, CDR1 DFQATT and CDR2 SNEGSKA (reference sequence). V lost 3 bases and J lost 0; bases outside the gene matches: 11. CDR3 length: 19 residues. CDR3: CSASDGLAGVSSSYNEQFF. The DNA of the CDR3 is TGCAGTGCTAGCGACGGACTAGCGGGAGTTTCGAGCTCCTACAATGAGCAGTTCTTC.

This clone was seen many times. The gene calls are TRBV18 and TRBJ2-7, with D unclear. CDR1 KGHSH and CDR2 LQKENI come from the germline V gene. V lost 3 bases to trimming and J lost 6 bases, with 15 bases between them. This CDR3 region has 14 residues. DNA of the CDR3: TGTGCCAGCTCACCCCCGGAAACCCCCCGCGAGCAGTACTTC. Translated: CASSPPETPREQYF. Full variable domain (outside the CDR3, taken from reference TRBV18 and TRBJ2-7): NAGVMQNPRHLVRRRGQEARLRCSPMKGHSHVYWYRQLPEEGLKFMVYLQKENIIDESGMPKERFSAEFPKEGPSILRIQQVVRGDSAAYFCASSPPETPREQYFGPGTRLTVT.

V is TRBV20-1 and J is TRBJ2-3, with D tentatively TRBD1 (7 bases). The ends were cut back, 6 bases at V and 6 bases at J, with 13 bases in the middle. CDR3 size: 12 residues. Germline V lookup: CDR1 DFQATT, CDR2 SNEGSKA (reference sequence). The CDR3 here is CSATEGADTQYF. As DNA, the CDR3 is TGCAGTGCCACGGAGGGGGCGGATACGCAGTATTTT.

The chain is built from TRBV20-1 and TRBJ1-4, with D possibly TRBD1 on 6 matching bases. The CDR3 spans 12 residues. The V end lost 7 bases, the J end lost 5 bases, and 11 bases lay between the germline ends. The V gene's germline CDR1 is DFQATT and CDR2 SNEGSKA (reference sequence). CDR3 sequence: CSGGQANEKLFF. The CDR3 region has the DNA TGCAGTGGGGGGCAGGCCAATGAAAAACTGTTTTTT.

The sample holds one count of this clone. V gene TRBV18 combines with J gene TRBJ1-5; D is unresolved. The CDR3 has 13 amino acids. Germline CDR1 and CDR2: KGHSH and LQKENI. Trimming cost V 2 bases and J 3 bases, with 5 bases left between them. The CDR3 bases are TGTGCCAGCTCACCATTTTCCAATCAGCCCCAGCATTTT. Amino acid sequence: CASSPFSNQPQHF.

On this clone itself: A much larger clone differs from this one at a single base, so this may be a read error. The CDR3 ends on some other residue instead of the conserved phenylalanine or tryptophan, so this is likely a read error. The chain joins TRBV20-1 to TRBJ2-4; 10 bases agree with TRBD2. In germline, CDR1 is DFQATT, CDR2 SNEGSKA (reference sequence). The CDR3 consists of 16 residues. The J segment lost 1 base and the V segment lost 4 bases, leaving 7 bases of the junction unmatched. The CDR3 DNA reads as TGCAGTGCTACACCGACTAGCGGGTACGCCAAAAACATTCAGTACCTC. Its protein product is CSATPTSGYAKNIQYL.

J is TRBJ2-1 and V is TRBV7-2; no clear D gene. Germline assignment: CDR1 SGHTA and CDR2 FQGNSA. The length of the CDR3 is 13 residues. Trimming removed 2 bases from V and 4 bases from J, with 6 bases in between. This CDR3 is CASSLNDYNEQFF. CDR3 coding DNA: TGTGCCAGCAGCTTAAACGATTACAATGAGCAGTTCTTC.

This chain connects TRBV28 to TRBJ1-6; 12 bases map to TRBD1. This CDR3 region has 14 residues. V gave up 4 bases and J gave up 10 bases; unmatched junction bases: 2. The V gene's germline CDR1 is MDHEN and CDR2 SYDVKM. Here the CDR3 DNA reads TGTGCCAGCAGTTCCGGGACAGGGGGCTCACCCCTCCACTTT. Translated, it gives CASSSGTGGSPLHF. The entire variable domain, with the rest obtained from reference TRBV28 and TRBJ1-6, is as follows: DVKVTQSSRYLVKRTGEKVFLECVQDMDHENMFWYRQDPGLGLRLIYFSYDVKMKEKGDIPEGYSVSREKKERFSLILESASTNQTSMYLCASSSGTGGSPLHFGNGTRLTVT.

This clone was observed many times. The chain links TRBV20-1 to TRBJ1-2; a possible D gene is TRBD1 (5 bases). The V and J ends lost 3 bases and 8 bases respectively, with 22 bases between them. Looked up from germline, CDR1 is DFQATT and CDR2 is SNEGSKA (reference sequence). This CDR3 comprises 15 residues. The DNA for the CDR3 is TGCAGTGCTAGGCAGAGCGGGACCGACTGGGGGGGCTACACCTTC. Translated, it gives CSARQSGTDWGGYTF.

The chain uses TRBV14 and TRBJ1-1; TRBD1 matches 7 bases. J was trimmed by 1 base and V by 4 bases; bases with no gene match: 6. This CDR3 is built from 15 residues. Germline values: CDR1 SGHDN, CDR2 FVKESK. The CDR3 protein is CASSRRTGPNTEAFF. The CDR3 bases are TGTGCCAGCAGCCGCCGGACAGGACCGAACACTGAAGCTTTCTTT.

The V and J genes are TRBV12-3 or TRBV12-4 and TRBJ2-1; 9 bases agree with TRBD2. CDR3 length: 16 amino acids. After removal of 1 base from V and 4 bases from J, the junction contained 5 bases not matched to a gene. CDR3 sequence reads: CASSLGLAVLYNEQFF. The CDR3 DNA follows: TGTGCCAGCAGTTTAGGACTAGCGGTACTGTACAATGAGCAGTTCTTC.